The 27 T cell receptor beta chains presented below share a single source sample, sequenced in a study of CD8+ T cells in alopecia areata. This sample's treatment: oral pan-JAK inhibitor, 5-10 mg twice daily. Following extraction, RNA underwent reverse transcription to cDNA, which served as the sequencing template. TCRdb keeps only in-frame clones here, not all; method: immunoSEQ multiplex PCR. The sample includes 150,000 to 200,000 clones, more than 50% of them seen just once. Sequencing used CD4+ T cells sorted from blood, obtained at week 24, from a patient treated with tofacitinib. The receptors shown here come from a human donor with alopecia areata.

The J gene is TRBJ2-1, the V gene TRBV30, with 8 bases that match TRBD1. The V and J ends lost 3 bases and 7 bases, in that order; junction bases with no gene match: 14. Per the germline V gene, CDR1 is GTSNPN and CDR2 is SVGIG (reference sequence). The CDR3 has 16 residues. For the CDR3, the DNA is TGTGCCTGGAGAATTACCCGGACAGGGCGGGTGAATGAGCAGTTCTTC. Translating gives CAWRITRTGRVNEQFF.

The chain is built from TRBV29-1 and TRBJ2-1, with no clear D. The CDR3 totals 13 residues. With 1 base removed from V and 9 bases from J, the gap between germline ends came to 13 bases. Germline V gives CDR1 SQVTM, CDR2 ANQGSEA. Here the CDR3 DNA reads TGCAGCGTTGAAGGACTCACCTCGATTGAGCAGTTCTTC. Translating gives CSVEGLTSIEQFF.

This chain links TRBV1 with TRBJ1-1; the D segment call TRBD1 is taken from the table without a DNA check. TRBV1 is recorded as a pseudogene. The CDR3 is 13 amino acids. Here the CDR3 DNA reads TGCACCAGCATGGGACAGGGCTACCCTGGGGCTTTCTTT. It translates to CTSMGQGYPGAFF.

The V gene is TRBV29-1, the J gene TRBJ2-2; 10 positions match TRBD2. Germline V gives CDR1 SQVTM, CDR2 ANQGSEA. Trimming at V came to 6 bases and at J to 1 base, leaving 5 bases not matched to a gene. CDR3 length: 15 residues. The CDR3 protein is CSVRGTSVNTGELFF. CDR3 nucleotide sequence: TGCAGCGTGCGGGGGACTAGCGTGAACACCGGGGAGCTGTTTTTT.

The rearrangement joins TRBV27 to TRBJ2-4, with D possibly TRBD1 on 5 matching bases. The CDR3 loop spans 15 amino acids. CDR1 and CDR2 (germline): MNHEY, SMNVEV (reference sequence). V was cut by 5 bases and J by 5 bases, with 16 bases left in between. The CDR3 DNA sequence: TGTGCCAGCAGTCTTCTTGGGGCTACTGAAAACATTCAGTACTTC. As protein: CASSLLGATENIQYF.

A word on this clone: One junction end does not reproduce the germline sequence, and a read error may be involved. The V gene is TRBV7-2, the J gene TRBJ1-5; D is perhaps TRBD1 (5 bases). The CDR3 is made up of 11 amino acids. Germline CDR1 is SGHTA and CDR2 is FQGNSA. CDR3 nucleotide sequence: TGTGCCAGCAGCTTAGGGGGGGATCCCTGTTTT. This codes for CASSLGGDPCF.

V is TRBV7-9 and J is TRBJ2-7; possible D gene TRBD2, 7 bases. This CDR3 has 15 residues. The germline V and J ends were trimmed by 5 bases and 5 bases, with 19 bases remaining between them. CDR1 is SEHNR and CDR2 is FQNEAQ in the germline V gene (reference sequence). As DNA, the CDR3 is TGTGCCAGCAGCACCCGGGGGGCCTATCCGGACGAGCAGTACTTC. Its translation is CASSTRGAYPDEQYF.

J is TRBJ2-7 and V is TRBV27; D gene uncertain. Deletions cut 5 bases from V and 7 bases from J, with 15 bases between. This CDR3 has 13 residues. Germline V gene lookup returns CDR1 MNHEY and CDR2 SMNVEV (reference sequence). CDR3: CASSLLTYGEQYF. The CDR3, as DNA: TGTGCCAGCAGTCTCCTTACTTACGGAGAGCAGTACTTC.

The V and J genes are TRBV19 and TRBJ1-2, with a weak D call TRBD1 (5 bases). V lost 0 bases to trimming and J lost 4 bases, with 15 bases between them. The CDR3 has 16 amino acids. CDR1 and CDR2 (germline): LNHDA, SQIVND (reference sequence). CDR3 loop: CASSIDSQGAIYGYTF. The DNA of the CDR3 is TGTGCCAGTAGTATAGATAGCCAGGGAGCTATCTATGGCTACACCTTC. The whole variable domain, filled in from reference TRBV19 and TRBJ1-2, reads DGGITQSPKYLFRKEGQNVTLSCEQNLNHDAMYWYRQDPGQGLRLIYYSQIVNDFQKGDIAEGYSVSREKKESFPLTVTSAQKNPTAFYLCASSIDSQGAIYGYTFGSGTRLTVV.

The chain carries TRBV29-1 and TRBJ1-1; the D is unclear. The length of the CDR3 is 12 residues. Trimming stripped 6 bases from V and 6 bases from J, with 14 bases between. Per germline, CDR1 SQVTM and CDR2 ANQGSEA. The CDR3 region is CSVQPPGPEAFF. The CDR3 coding sequence is TGCAGCGTACAACCCCCTGGGCCTGAAGCTTTCTTT.

This clone was detected a few times. CDR3 nucleotides: TGCAGCGCCTCCGGGACTAAGTACGAGCAGTACTTC. Translation gives CSASGTKYEQYF. This rearrangement joins TRBV29-1 to TRBJ2-7; 7 nucleotides agree with TRBD2. The trim removed 7 bases at V and 4 bases at J, leaving 7 bases unmatched. The CDR3 runs to 12 residues. Germline CDR1 SQVTM, CDR2 ANQGSEA.

This clone was counted once. This rearrangement joins TRBV25-1 to TRBJ1-2, with D maybe TRBD1 (5 bases). This CDR3 has 12 residues. With 5 bases removed from V and 4 bases from J, the gap between germline ends came to 8 bases. The germline V gene has CDR1 MGHDK and CDR2 SYGVNS. CDR3 sequence: CASSRQTYGYTF. CDR3 DNA: TGTGCCAGCAGTAGACAGACCTATGGCTACACCTTC.

V and J are TRBV5-1 and TRBJ1-2, with D possibly being TRBD1 (5 bases). The CDR3 is 14 residues long. Germline V gives CDR1 SGHRS, CDR2 YFSETQ. V was trimmed by 4 bases and J by 4 bases, leaving 14 bases between them. The CDR3, as DNA: TGCGCCAGCAGCCCGGGGGAGACAGTCTATGGCTACACCTTC. This sequence encodes CASSPGETVYGYTF.

The CDR3 DNA follows: TGTGCCATCAGTGGGGGACGGATCAATCAGCCCCAGCATTTT. This sequence encodes CAISGGRINQPQHF. This chain links TRBV10-3 with TRBJ1-5; tentative D call: TRBD1 (5 bases). The germline V gene has CDR1 ENHRY and CDR2 SYGVKD. Trimming cost V 4 bases and J 3 bases, with 10 bases left between them. The CDR3 is made up of 14 amino acids.

The chain joins TRBV27 to TRBJ2-7; weak D call: TRBD1 (6 bases). V lost 4 bases to trimming and J lost 2 bases, with 12 bases between them. The CDR3 contains 14 residues. CDR1 MNHEY and CDR2 SMNVEV come from the germline V gene (reference sequence). The CDR3 nucleotides are TGTGCCAGCAGTTCGGGGACAACAGCCTACGAGCAGTACTTC. It is translated as CASSSGTTAYEQYF.

The rearrangement joins TRBV2 to TRBJ2-5; 8 bases agree with TRBD2. This CDR3 has 13 residues. Germline-derived CDR1 and CDR2 are SNHLY and FYNNEI. Trimming cost V 3 bases and J 5 bases; bases outside gene matches: 2. The DNA for the CDR3 is TGTGCCAGCAGTGACCCTAGCGGGGAGACCCAGTACTTC. Translating gives CASSDPSGETQYF. Complete variable domain (other parts from reference TRBV2 and TRBJ2-5): EPEVTQTPSHQVTQMGQEVILRCVPISNHLYFYWYRQILGQKVEFLVSFYNNEISEKSEIFDDQFSVERPDGSNFTLKIRSTKLEDSAMYFCASSDPSGETQYFGPGTRLLVL.

The genes are TRBV6-1 and TRBJ2-3, with D possibly TRBD2 on 5 matching bases. Germline V gives CDR1 MNHNS, CDR2 SASEGT. The CDR3 is 13 residues long. The V and J ends lost 4 bases and 2 bases respectively, with 7 bases between them. Here the CDR3 reads CASSGLFTDTQYF. CDR3 DNA: TGTGCCAGCAGTGGACTATTCACAGATACGCAGTATTTT.

This clone was observed a single time. V gene TRBV2 combines with J gene TRBJ2-1; TRBD2 is a possible D gene (8 bases). CDR1 is SNHLY, CDR2 FYNNEI, per germline. CDR3 length: 15 amino acids. Trimming shortened V by 4 bases and J by 8 bases, and 18 bases separated the two germline ends. The CDR3 here is CASSAGRGLTDEQFF. CDR3 sequence (DNA): TGTGCCAGCAGTGCCGGGAGGGGGCTTACTGATGAGCAGTTCTTC.

The chain uses TRBV30 and TRBJ1-2; D ambiguous. Trimming took off 0 bases at V and 2 bases at J, with 7 bases between the two ends. This CDR3 has 13 residues. Germline assignment: CDR1 GTSNPN and CDR2 SVGIG (reference sequence). CDR3 protein: CAWSVGINYGYTF. CDR3 nucleotide sequence: TGTGCCTGGAGTGTAGGGATAAACTATGGCTACACCTTC. The full variable domain, with the rest looked up from reference TRBV30 and TRBJ1-2, is SQTIHQWPATLVQPVGSPLSLECTVEGTSNPNLYWYRQAAGRGLQLLFYSVGIGQISSEVPQNLSASRPQDRQFILSSKKLLLSDSGFYLCAWSVGINYGYTFGSGTRLTVV.

This chain links TRBV5-6 with TRBJ1-5; 7 nucleotides align to TRBD1. The germline CDR1 and CDR2 sequences are SGHDT and YYEEEE. The CDR3 is made up of 16 amino acids. The V segment lost 5 bases and the J segment 2 bases; nucleotides outside the gene matches: 10. The CDR3 spells CASSSTGPERNQPQHF. In nucleotides, the CDR3 is TGTGCCAGCAGTTCGACAGGGCCTGAGCGCAATCAGCCCCAGCATTTT.

This clone was seen only a few times. This chain uses TRBV29-1 with TRBJ1-1, with a possible D match to TRBD1 (5 bases). Germline V gives CDR1 SQVTM, CDR2 ANQGSEA. V lost 3 bases, J lost 5 bases, and 13 bases lay in between. This CDR3 region has 13 residues. The DNA of the CDR3 is TGCAGCGTTGAGCGCAGGGTAGGAACTGAAGCTTTCTTT. This sequence encodes CSVERRVGTEAFF.

This clone was found a few times. CDR3 loop: CATWAGGTEAFF. CDR3 DNA sequence: TGTGCCACTTGGGCGGGGGGGACTGAAGCTTTCTTT. This chain links TRBV19 with TRBJ1-1, with a possible D match to TRBD1 (5 bases). The V and J ends lost 10 bases and 5 bases respectively, with 14 bases between them. Germline lookup yields CDR1 LNHDA and CDR2 SQIVND (reference sequence). This CDR3 spans 12 amino acids.

The chain has TRBV6-4 and TRBJ1-5; D is possibly TRBD1 (6 bases). V was trimmed by 3 bases and J by 2 bases, leaving 8 bases between them. CDR1 is MRHNA, CDR2 SNTAGT, per germline. There are 14 residues in the CDR3. The CDR3 reads CASSEAGGNQPQHF. The CDR3, as DNA: TGTGCCAGCAGTGAGGCAGGGGGCAATCAGCCCCAGCATTTT.

CDR3 coding DNA: TGTGCCAGCAGCTTAGCGCCGACGGGAAGCACAGATACGCAGTATTTT. It yields the protein CASSLAPTGSTDTQYF. This chain connects TRBV7-9 to TRBJ2-3; TRBD2 is a possible D gene (5 bases). This CDR3 spans 16 amino acids. Germline CDR1 SEHNR, CDR2 FQNEAQ (reference sequence). V was trimmed by 0 bases and J by 0 bases, leaving 10 bases between them.

The CDR3 region has the DNA TGTGCCTGGAGTGTACGCAGGGATGAGGCTGGGTACTTC. It codes for CAWSVRRDEAGYF. J is TRBJ2-5 and V is TRBV30; maybe TRBD1 (5 bases). V was trimmed by 0 bases and J by 13 bases, leaving 18 bases between them. The germline V gene has CDR1 GTSNPN and CDR2 SVGIG (reference sequence). The CDR3 runs 13 residues.

This clone was counted between two and nine times. The chain employs TRBV18 and TRBJ2-2; tentatively, D is TRBD1 (6 bases). V lost 0 bases to trimming and J lost 0 bases, with 8 bases between them. This CDR3 contains 16 residues. Germline V gives CDR1 KGHSH, CDR2 LQKENI. CDR3 region: CASSPPQGPNTGELFF. As DNA, the CDR3 is TGTGCCAGCTCACCACCGCAGGGGCCGAACACCGGGGAGCTGTTTTTT.

The chain combines TRBV7-8 with TRBJ2-2; TRBD1 might be the D (5 bases). The CDR3 is made up of 17 amino acids. V was clipped by 2 bases and J by 5 bases, with 18 bases between them. Germline loops: CDR1 SGHVS, CDR2 FQNEAQ. The DNA of the CDR3 is TGTGCCAGCAGCTTAATTCCAGGGCAGGGTATGACCGGGGAGCTGTTTTTT. Encoded protein: CASSLIPGQGMTGELFF.